This T cell receptor beta chain came from a study of blood T cell repertoires in COVID-19. This clone turned up a few times. V was clipped by 4 bases and J by 8 bases, with 12 bases between them. Germline V gives CDR1 SGHAT, CDR2 FQNNGV. This CDR3 has 14 residues. Assay: immunoSEQ multiplex PCR; the TCRdb copy retains only in-frame clones and omits some. Of 250,000 or so clones listed, 65% to 85% are singletons. The sequenced sample consisted of peripheral blood. This TCR was recovered from a woman in her 40s who had recovered from COVID-19. The chain uses TRBV11-2 and TRBJ1-6; D uncertain. The CDR3 region is CASSSHPQDSPLHF. The CDR3 nucleotides read TGTGCCAGCAGCTCGCACCCTCAGGATTCACCCCTCCACTTT. The full variable domain, rest sourced from reference TRBV11-2 and TRBJ1-6, is EAGVAQSPRYKIIEKRQSVAFWCNPISGHATLYWYQQILGQGPKLLIQFQNNGVVDDSQLPKDRFSAERLKGVDSTLKIQPAKLEDSAVYLCASSSHPQDSPLHFGNGTRLTVT.